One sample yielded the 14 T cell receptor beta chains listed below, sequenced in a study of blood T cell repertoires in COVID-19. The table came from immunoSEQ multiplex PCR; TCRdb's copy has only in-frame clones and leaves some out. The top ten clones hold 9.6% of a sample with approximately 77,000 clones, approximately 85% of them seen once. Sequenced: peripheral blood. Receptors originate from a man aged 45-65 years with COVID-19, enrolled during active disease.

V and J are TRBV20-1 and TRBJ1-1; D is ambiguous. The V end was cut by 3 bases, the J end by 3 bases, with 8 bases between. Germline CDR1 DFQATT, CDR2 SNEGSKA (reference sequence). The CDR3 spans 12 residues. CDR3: CSASNTDTEAFF. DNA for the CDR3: TGCAGTGCTAGTAACACCGACACTGAAGCTTTCTTT.

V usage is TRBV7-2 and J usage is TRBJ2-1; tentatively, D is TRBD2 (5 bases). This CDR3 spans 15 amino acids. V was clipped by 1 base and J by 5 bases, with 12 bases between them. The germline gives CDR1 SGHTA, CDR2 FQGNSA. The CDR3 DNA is TGTGCCAGCAGCTTAGATTGGCGGGCGAACAATGAGCAGTTCTTC. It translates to CASSLDWRANNEQFF.

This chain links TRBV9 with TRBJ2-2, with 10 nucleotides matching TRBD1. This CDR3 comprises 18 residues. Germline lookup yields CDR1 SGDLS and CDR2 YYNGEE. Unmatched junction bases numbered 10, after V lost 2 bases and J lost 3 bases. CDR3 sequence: CASSVPQTGGFDTGELFF. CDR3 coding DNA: TGTGCCAGCAGCGTCCCTCAGACAGGGGGCTTTGACACCGGGGAGCTGTTTTTT.

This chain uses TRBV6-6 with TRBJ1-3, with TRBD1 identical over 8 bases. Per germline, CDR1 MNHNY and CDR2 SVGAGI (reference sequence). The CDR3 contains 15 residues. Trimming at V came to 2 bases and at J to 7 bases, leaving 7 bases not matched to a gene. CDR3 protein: CASSYPDRVSNTIYF. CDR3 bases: TGTGCCAGCAGTTACCCGGACAGGGTATCGAACACCATATATTTT.

CDR3 DNA sequence: TGTGCCAGCAGTGAATTAGAGGGCTACAATGAGCAGTTCTTC. Translation gives CASSELEGYNEQFF. This chain links TRBV6-1 with TRBJ2-1; D may be TRBD2 (5 bases). Germline values: CDR1 MNHNS, CDR2 SASEGT. This CDR3 has 14 amino acids. Trimming cost V 2 bases and J 3 bases, with 8 bases left between them.

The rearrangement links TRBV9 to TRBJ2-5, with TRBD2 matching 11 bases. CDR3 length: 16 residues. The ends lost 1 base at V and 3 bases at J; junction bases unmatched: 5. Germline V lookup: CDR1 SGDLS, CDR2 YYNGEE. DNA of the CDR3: TGTGCCAGCAGCGTATCCCCGGGACTAGCGGAAGAGACCCAGTACTTC. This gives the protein CASSVSPGLAEETQYF.

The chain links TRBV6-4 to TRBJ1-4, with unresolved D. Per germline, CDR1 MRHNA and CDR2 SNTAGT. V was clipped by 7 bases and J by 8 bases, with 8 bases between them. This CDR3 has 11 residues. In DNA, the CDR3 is TGTGCCAGCAATGGTGAGGAAAAACTGTTTTTT. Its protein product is CASNGEEKLFF.

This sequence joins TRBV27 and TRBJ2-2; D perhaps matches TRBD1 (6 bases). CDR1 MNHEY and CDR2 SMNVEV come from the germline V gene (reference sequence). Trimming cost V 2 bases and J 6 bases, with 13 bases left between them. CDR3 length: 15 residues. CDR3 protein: CASSLGRGRPGELFF. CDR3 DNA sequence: TGTGCCAGCAGTTTAGGCAGGGGAAGGCCCGGGGAGCTGTTTTTT.

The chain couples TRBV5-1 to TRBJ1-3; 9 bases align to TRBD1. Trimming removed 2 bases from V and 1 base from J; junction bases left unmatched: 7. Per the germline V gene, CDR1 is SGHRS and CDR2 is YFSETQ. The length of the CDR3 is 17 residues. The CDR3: CASSFNPGQGSGNTIYF. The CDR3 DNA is TGCGCCAGCAGCTTTAATCCGGGACAGGGTTCTGGAAACACCATATATTTT.

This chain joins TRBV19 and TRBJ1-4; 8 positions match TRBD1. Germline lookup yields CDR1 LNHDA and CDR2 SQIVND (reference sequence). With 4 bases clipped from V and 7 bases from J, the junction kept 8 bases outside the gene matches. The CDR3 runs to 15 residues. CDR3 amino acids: CASSSSDRGSEKLFF. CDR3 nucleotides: TGTGCCAGTAGTAGCTCTGACAGGGGCAGTGAAAAACTGTTTTTT.

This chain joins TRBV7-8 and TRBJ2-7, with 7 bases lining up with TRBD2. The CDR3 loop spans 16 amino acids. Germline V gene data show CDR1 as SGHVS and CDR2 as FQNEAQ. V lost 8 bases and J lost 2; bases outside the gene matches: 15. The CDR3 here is CASGPLSASGTYEQYF. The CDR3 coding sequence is TGTGCCAGCGGGCCCCTTTCGGCTAGCGGAACCTACGAGCAGTACTTC. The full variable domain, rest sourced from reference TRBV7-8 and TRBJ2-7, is GAGVSQSPRYKVAKRGQDVALRCDPISGHVSLFWYQQALGQGPEFLTYFQNEAQLDKSGLPSDRFFAERPEGSVSTLKIQRTQQEDSAVYLCASGPLSASGTYEQYFGPGTRLTVT.

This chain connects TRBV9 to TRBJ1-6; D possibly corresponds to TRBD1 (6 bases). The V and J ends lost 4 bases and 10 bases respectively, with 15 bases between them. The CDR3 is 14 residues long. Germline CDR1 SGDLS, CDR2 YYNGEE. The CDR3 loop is CASSRGRGNSPLHF. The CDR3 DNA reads TGTGCCAGCAGCCGGGGGAGGGGGAACTCACCCCTCCACTTT.

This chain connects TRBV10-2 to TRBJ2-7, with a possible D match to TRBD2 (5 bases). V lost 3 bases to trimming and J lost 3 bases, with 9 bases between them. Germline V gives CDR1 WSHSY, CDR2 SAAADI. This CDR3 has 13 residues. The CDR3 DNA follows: TGCGCCAGCAGTGAAGCGGTTATCTACGAGCAGTACTTC. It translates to CASSEAVIYEQYF.

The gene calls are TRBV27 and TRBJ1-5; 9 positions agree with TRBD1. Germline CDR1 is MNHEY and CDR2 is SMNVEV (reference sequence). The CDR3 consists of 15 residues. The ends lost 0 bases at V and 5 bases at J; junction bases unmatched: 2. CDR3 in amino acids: CASSLSTGGHQPQHF. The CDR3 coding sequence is TGTGCCAGCAGTTTATCTACAGGGGGCCATCAGCCCCAGCATTTT.